This passage covers 20 T cell receptor beta chains from one sample sequenced in a study of OX40 agonist ivuxolimab in advanced cancers. Using immunoSEQ multiplex PCR, the repertoire was profiled, and TCRdb retains in-frame clones only, with some absent. Counted here are roughly 40,000 clones, around 84% occurring once; the ten biggest clones make up about a sixth. The sample was CD4+ or CD8+ T cells sorted from blood, taken in a trial of the OX40 agonist ivuxolimab. The receptor set was obtained from an adult with an advanced solid tumor such as melanoma, head and neck, liver or kidney cancer.

The V and J genes are TRBV9 and TRBJ1-3; no clear D. V lost 4 bases to trimming and J lost 3 bases, with 17 bases between them. This CDR3 region has 16 residues. The V gene's germline CDR1 is SGDLS and CDR2 YYNGEE. CDR3 sequence: CASSPRSSPLGNTIYF. CDR3 coding DNA: TGTGCCAGCAGCCCCCGGTCCTCACCTCTTGGAAACACCATATATTTT. Based on the CDR3 plus reference TRBV9 and TRBJ1-3, the full variable domain is DSGVTQTPKHLITATGQRVTLRCSPRSGDLSVYWYQQSLDQGLQFLIQYYNGEERAKGNILERFSAQQFPDLHSELNLSSLELGDSALYFCASSPRSSPLGNTIYFGEGSWLTVV.

This sequence joins TRBV6-1 and TRBJ2-3; TRBD2 matches 13 bases. V dropped 10 bases and J dropped 5; count of bases not matched to a gene: 9. This CDR3 has 15 residues. Germline values: CDR1 MNHNS, CDR2 SASEGT. CDR3 nucleotide sequence: TGTGCCACCTCAAAACTAGCGGGGGGGAAAGATACGCAGTATTTT. Translated, it gives CATSKLAGGKDTQYF.

V usage is TRBV6-1 and J usage is TRBJ1-2; D perhaps matches TRBD1 (6 bases). The CDR3 runs 15 residues. Germline V lookup: CDR1 MNHNS, CDR2 SASEGT. The V and J ends lost 3 bases and 2 bases respectively, with 13 bases between them. The CDR3: CASSDFGGDNYGYTF. Written as DNA, the CDR3 is TGTGCCAGCAGTGATTTCGGGGGCGACAACTATGGCTACACCTTC.

This clone is labeled medium-sized. The chain carries TRBV5-4 and TRBJ1-1, with a possible D match to TRBD1 (5 bases). Germline-derived CDR1 and CDR2 are SGHNT and YYREEE (reference sequence). The ends were cut back, 5 bases at V and 0 bases at J, with 14 bases in the middle. CDR3 length equals 15 residues. The CDR3 nucleotides read TGTGCCAGCAGTGGGGGATGGAGTATGAACACTGAAGCTTTCTTT. Translating gives CASSGGWSMNTEAFF. Looking up the rest from reference TRBV5-4 and TRBJ1-1 gives the full variable domain: ETGVTQSPTHLIKTRGQQVTLRCSSQSGHNTVSWYQQALGQGPQFIFQYYREEENGRGNFPPRFSGLQFPNYSSELNVNALELDDSALYLCASSGGWSMNTEAFFGQGTRLTVV.

The chain employs TRBV19 and TRBJ1-1; 10 bases agree with TRBD1. Germline CDR1 reads LNHDA; CDR2 reads SQIVND (reference sequence). V lost 4 bases and J lost 1; bases outside the gene matches: 9. This CDR3 contains 17 residues. This chain's CDR3 is CASSTRQGASKNTEAFF. The CDR3 coding sequence is TGTGCCAGTAGTACACGACAGGGGGCGTCGAAGAACACTGAAGCTTTCTTT.

The CDR3 DNA reads TGTGCCAGTAGGATAACGCCACAGGGAGGTGGCTACACCTTC. Translation: CASRITPQGGGYTF. The V and J genes are TRBV19 and TRBJ1-2; possible D gene TRBD1, 6 bases. V was clipped by 6 bases and J by 7 bases, with 18 bases between them. From germline, CDR1 is LNHDA and CDR2 SQIVND (reference sequence). This CDR3 has 14 residues.

The genes are TRBV5-8 and TRBJ1-1; D is uncertain. Germline V lookup: CDR1 SGHTS, CDR2 YDEGEE. CDR3 length equals 12 residues. The V end lost 2 bases, the J end lost 1 base, and 3 bases lay between the germline ends. The CDR3 reads CASSFANTEAFF. CDR3 nucleotide sequence: TGTGCCAGCAGCTTCGCGAACACTGAAGCTTTCTTT.

The CDR3 DNA reads TGTGCCACCAGCAGAACTAGCGGGACCGCCGAGCAGTACTTC. This encodes CATSRTSGTAEQYF. The V gene is TRBV15, the J gene TRBJ2-7; 10 nucleotides match TRBD2. The J segment lost 6 bases and the V segment lost 2 bases, leaving 4 bases of the junction unmatched. The CDR3 consists of 14 residues. Germline V gene sequence: CDR1 LNHNV, CDR2 YYDKDF (reference sequence).

The chain has TRBV6-5 and TRBJ2-7; D not resolved. Germline CDR1 and CDR2: MNHEY and SVGAGI. The CDR3 extends over 13 amino acids. With 6 bases removed from V and 2 bases from J, the gap between germline ends came to 11 bases. The CDR3 sequence: CASSLRAAYEQYF. The DNA for the CDR3 is TGTGCCAGCAGCCTTCGGGCCGCCTACGAGCAGTACTTC.

V and J are TRBV7-6 and TRBJ1-1; unclear D gene. From germline, CDR1 is SGHVS and CDR2 FNYEAQ. The CDR3 totals 15 residues. V was pared by 1 base and J by 1 base, with 10 bases between. The CDR3 reads CASSLEPGSNTEAFF. Written as DNA, the CDR3 is TGTGCCAGCAGCTTAGAACCAGGCTCGAACACTGAAGCTTTCTTT.

The chain has TRBV13 and TRBJ1-6, with 7 nucleotides matching TRBD1. The J segment lost 6 bases and the V segment lost 5 bases, leaving 4 bases of the junction unmatched. Looked up from germline, CDR1 is PRHDT and CDR2 is FYEKMQ (reference sequence). The CDR3 sequence is 14 residues long. The CDR3 DNA reads as TGTGCCAGCAGCAGTAGGGGGCTTAATTCACCCCTCCACTTT. It codes for CASSSRGLNSPLHF.

The chain couples TRBV19 to TRBJ2-5; no clear D. The CDR3 runs to 13 residues. CDR1 LNHDA and CDR2 SQIVND come from the germline V gene (reference sequence). Trimming removed 6 bases from V and 0 bases from J, with 8 bases in between. The CDR3 DNA is TGTGCCAGTAGATCGACGTACCAAGAGACCCAGTACTTC. Amino acids: CASRSTYQETQYF.

The chain carries TRBV5-6 and TRBJ1-6; possibly TRBD1 for D (6 bases). Germline CDR1 is SGHDT and CDR2 is YYEEEE. V was pared by 2 bases and J by 7 bases, with 13 bases between. This CDR3 has 15 amino acids. The CDR3 loop is CASSFSPGENSPLHF. The CDR3 DNA follows: TGTGCCAGCAGCTTCTCGCCAGGGGAGAATTCACCCCTCCACTTT.

CDR3 bases: TGTGCCAGCAGCTTAGGGACAGGGGCTATTTCAAATCAGCCCCAGCATTTT. Residues: CASSLGTGAISNQPQHF. The chain recombines TRBV11-2 with TRBJ1-5, with 9 bases identical to TRBD1. CDR1 SGHAT and CDR2 FQNNGV come from the germline V gene. Losses at the gene ends were 1 base for V and 4 bases for J; bases not matched to a gene: 8. The CDR3 totals 17 residues.

The table lists this clone with a few counts. The V call is TRBV15, the J call TRBJ2-7; TRBD1 agrees at 8 bases. The CDR3 extends over 14 amino acids. V lost 5 bases and J lost 2; bases outside the gene matches: 5. From germline, CDR1 is LNHNV and CDR2 YYDKDF (reference sequence). The CDR3 DNA reads as TGTGCCACCAGCCGGGACAGGAGACCCTACGAGCAGTACTTC. It specifies CATSRDRRPYEQYF.

The chain is built from TRBV28 and TRBJ1-5, with no clear D. Germline lookup yields CDR1 MDHEN and CDR2 SYDVKM. Deletions cut 8 bases from V and 3 bases from J, with 17 bases between. The CDR3 contains 15 residues. The CDR3 DNA is TGTGCCAGCCTGGCCCTAGCCGAGCCCAATCAGCCCCAGCATTTT. This gives the protein CASLALAEPNQPQHF.

The J gene is TRBJ2-4, the V gene TRBV29-1; D may be TRBD2 (7 bases). Germline V gene lookup returns CDR1 SQVTM and CDR2 ANQGSEA. V gave up 4 bases and J gave up 0 bases, with 13 bases separating them. The CDR3 is made up of 15 amino acids. This CDR3 reads CSVGGGDLAKNIQYF. In DNA form, the CDR3 reads TGCAGCGTTGGAGGGGGGGATCTAGCCAAAAACATTCAGTACTTC.

The chain has TRBV4-3 and TRBJ1-4; possibly TRBD1 for D (5 bases). Trimming removed 1 base from V and 8 bases from J, with 14 bases in between. The CDR3 is 15 amino acids. Germline-derived CDR1 and CDR2 are LGHNA and YSLEER. Written as DNA, the CDR3 is TGCGCCAGCAGCCAAGTAGGGACCCGGGGGGAAAAACTGTTTTTT. Its translation: CASSQVGTRGEKLFF.

This rearrangement joins TRBV7-2 to TRBJ2-3; maybe TRBD2 (6 bases). The CDR3 totals 17 residues. Germline CDR1 SGHTA, CDR2 FQGNSA. Trimming removed 5 bases at V and 0 bases at J, with 18 bases between. The CDR3 sequence is CASSPYSLARSTDTQYF. The CDR3, as DNA: TGTGCCAGCAGCCCCTACTCCCTAGCGAGAAGCACAGATACGCAGTATTTT.

The chain employs TRBV15 and TRBJ1-1; D may be TRBD1 (6 bases). The CDR3 spans 15 residues. The germline CDR1 and CDR2 sequences are LNHNV and YYDKDF (reference sequence). V was pared by 1 base and J by 4 bases, with 13 bases between. The CDR3: CATSRVEGGSTEAFF. The CDR3 DNA reads as TGTGCCACCAGCAGAGTGGAGGGGGGCTCCACTGAAGCTTTCTTT.